Listed here are 20 T cell receptor beta chains from one sample, sequenced in a study of CXCR3-negative and CXCR3-positive naive CD8 T cells. Broader study findings: Naive CXCR3-positive cells had TRB CDR3s more hydrophobic than those of CXCR3-negative naive cells.

These TCRs' antigens remain unknown. Libraries of TRB cDNA were made by 5' RACE and carried UMIs. Reanalyzing the 5' RACE reads, TCRdb keeps one entry per CDR3 protein, without DNA. There are about 98,000 distinct CDR3 sequences in the sample, with about 1% held by the top ten. The specimen was naive CXCR3+ CD8+ T cells from blood. Subset in this sample: CD45RO-CCR7+CD27+CD95- naive CD8+ T cells expressing CXCR3 (TNR3+). These receptors all stem from a human donor in good health. Some clones in this sample may be carry-over from other donors' samples.

V gene TRBV12-5 combines with J gene TRBJ2-1; TCRdb indicates TRBD1, and absent DNA this call remains unverified. CDR3 size: 15 residues. CDR1 LGHNT and CDR2 FRNRAP come from the germline V gene. CDR3 region: CASGTGQGWHNEQFF.

The chain carries TRBV28 and TRBJ2-5; TCRdb's D call of TRBD2 is untestable without DNA. The CDR3 totals 16 residues. Germline V gene data show CDR1 as MDHEN and CDR2 as SYDVKM. CDR3 amino acids: CASRTSGGIIQETQYF.

This sequence joins TRBV29-1 and TRBJ1-3; TCRdb lists TRBD1, though no DNA is available to test this call. The CDR3 is 13 residues long. Germline V gives CDR1 SQVTM, CDR2 ANQGSEA. CDR3 amino acids: CSVGGYSGNTIYF.

The chain uses TRBV12-3 or TRBV12-4 and TRBJ1-1. CDR3 length equals 11 residues. The CDR3 is CASSFEAGAFF.

The rearrangement joins TRBV3-1 to TRBJ2-1; TCRdb's D call, TRBD1, is unchecked because there is no DNA. The germline V gene has CDR1 LGHDT and CDR2 YNNKEL (reference sequence). The CDR3 is 15 amino acids. Here the CDR3 reads CASSTRGGAYNEQFF.

V and J are TRBV29-1 and TRBJ1-2; with no DNA, the TCRdb D assignment of TRBD1 cannot be verified. Germline V gene sequence: CDR1 SQVTM, CDR2 ANQGSEA. The CDR3 runs 15 residues. The CDR3 sequence is CSVEANTDRAGGYTF.

V gene TRBV13 combines with J gene TRBJ2-2; TCRdb indicates TRBD1, and absent DNA this call remains unverified. This CDR3 comprises 17 residues. The V gene's germline CDR1 is PRHDT and CDR2 FYEKMQ (reference sequence). CDR3 amino acids: CASSQNPDWGHTGELFF.

The chain uses TRBV9 and TRBJ2-1; the D call of TRBD1 rests on TCRdb alone, since no DNA is present to check it. CDR1 and CDR2 from the germline V gene are SGDLS and YYNGEE. The CDR3 is 19 residues long. CDR3 in amino acids: CASSVALRTEVRNGNEQFF.

The chain is built from TRBV7-3 and TRBJ1-1; TCRdb selects TRBD1, and the lack of DNA leaves this call unchecked. The CDR3 covers 19 residues. Germline loops: CDR1 SGHTA, CDR2 FQGTGA. CDR3 residues: CASSFDGRGATVHKAEAFF.

The chain is built from TRBV28 and TRBJ2-7; TCRdb reports TRBD2, a call that lacks DNA to check it against. The CDR3 consists of 13 residues. The germline V gene encodes CDR1 MDHEN and CDR2 SYDVKM. The chain's CDR3 is CASSSTLGGEQYF.

The CDR3 spells CSVVRGLETQYF. The chain couples TRBV29-1 to TRBJ2-5; TCRdb names TRBD1, which stays unverified in the absence of DNA. Germline-derived CDR1 and CDR2 are SQVTM and ANQGSEA. CDR3 length equals 12 residues.

The CDR3 loop reads CASRISGGLKNIQYF. The gene calls are TRBV5-6 and TRBJ2-4; TCRdb selects TRBD1, and the lack of DNA leaves this call unchecked. In germline, CDR1 is SGHDT, CDR2 YYEEEE. The CDR3 runs to 15 residues.

The V call is TRBV27, the J call TRBJ2-7; without DNA, the TCRdb call of TRBD2 cannot be checked. Germline V CDR1 and CDR2: MNHEY, SMNVEV (reference sequence). The CDR3 is 13 residues long. CDR3 residues: CASSLGGTYEQYF.

This chain uses TRBV2 with TRBJ2-7. The V gene's germline CDR1 is SNHLY and CDR2 FYNNEI. The CDR3 consists of 11 residues. The CDR3 loop reads CASSSVREQYF.

The V call is TRBV7-9, the J call TRBJ1-2; TCRdb lists TRBD1, though no DNA is available to test this call. The CDR3 loop spans 12 amino acids. Per germline, CDR1 SEHNR and CDR2 FQNEAQ (reference sequence). Here the CDR3 reads CASSAPVSGYTF.

This rearrangement joins TRBV11-3 to TRBJ2-2; absent DNA, TCRdb's TRBD2 call cannot be checked. The CDR3 runs 16 residues. Germline CDR1 reads SGHNT; CDR2 reads YENEEA. CDR3 loop: CASSYRGTSHTGELFF.

The V gene is TRBV4-2, the J gene TRBJ2-7. The germline V gene encodes CDR1 LGHNA and CDR2 YNFKEQ. CDR3 length: 13 residues. CDR3 protein: CASSQERFYEQYF.

The genes are TRBV4-2 and TRBJ2-1; as DNA is missing, the TRBD2 call by TCRdb cannot be tested. This CDR3 has 15 amino acids. CDR1 is LGHNA and CDR2 is YNFKEQ in the germline V gene. The chain's CDR3 is CASSQVAGSYNEQFF.

The chain combines TRBV29-1 with TRBJ2-2; TCRdb selects TRBD1, and the lack of DNA leaves this call unchecked. In germline, CDR1 is SQVTM, CDR2 ANQGSEA. The CDR3 runs 13 residues. CDR3 amino acids: CSVELGTGVELFF.

The J gene is TRBJ2-7, the V gene TRBV30; TCRdb's assignment of TRBD1 cannot be checked, as there is no DNA. Germline loops: CDR1 GTSNPN, CDR2 SVGIG (reference sequence). This CDR3 contains 14 residues. The CDR3 here is CAWNPGHPSYEQYF.